This is a list of T cell receptor beta chains from one sample in a study of early T cells in non-severe SARS-CoV-2 infection. TCRdb re-derived calls from the 5' RACE reads in MiXCR, one entry per CDR3 protein. This sample has approximately 45,000 distinct CDR3 sequences, with less than 7% found just once. Material: whole blood. Receptors originate from an adult who was a healthcare worker with PCR-confirmed SARS-CoV-2 infection or an uninfected control (not recorded which). The CDR3 runs from the conserved cysteine through the conserved F or W. The D gene is left open where the match is weak. A clone size is listed for some rows: how often the clone was seen (once, few, many), or a class if it is expanded.

V gene	J gene	clone size	D gene	CDR3 DNA	CDR3 protein
TRBV5-4	TRBJ2-7	many	TRBD1	TGTGCCAGCAGTTCTCAAGCCGGGACAGGGGGCTACGAGCAGTACTTC	CASSSQAGTGGYEQYF
TRBV28	TRBJ2-1	many	-	TGTGCCGGAGGTAGGGACTCCTACAATGAGCAGTTCTTC	CAGGRDSYNEQFF
TRBV6-6	TRBJ2-2	many	-	TGTGCCAGCAGTGGCGACGGGGGCCTAGCCGGGGAGCTGTTTTTT	CASSGDGGLAGELFF
TRBV4-3	TRBJ2-2	many	-	TGCGCCAGCAGCCAAGAGGCGGGGTCGCACACCGGGGAGCTGTTTTTT	CASSQEAGSHTGELFF
TRBV5-6	TRBJ2-7	many	-	TGTGCCAGCAGCCAACCTCAAGCGGGCTTTCGGCCCTACGAGCAGTACTTC	CASSQPQAGFRPYEQYF
TRBV19	TRBJ1-5	few	-	TGTGCCAGTAGTATCCAGCCTGATGAGCCCCAGCATTTT	CASSIQPDEPQHF
TRBV3-1	TRBJ1-2	few	-	TGTGCCAGCAGCCACCTACAGGATAACTATGGCTACACCTTC	CASSHLQDNYGYTF
TRBV20-1	TRBJ2-1	many	-	TGCAGTGCCGGGGTCGAGCAGTTCTTC	CSAGVEQFF
TRBV4-1	TRBJ2-7	many	TRBD2	TGCGCCAGCAGCCAGGCCGGGACTAGCGGAACCGACTACCGATCGTACGAGCAGTACTTC	CASSQAGTSGTDYRSYEQYF
TRBV11-2	TRBJ2-6	many	-	TGTGCCAGCAGCTTCGAGTACTCTGGGGCCAACGTCCTGACTTTC	CASSFEYSGANVLTF
TRBV6-1	TRBJ1-5	many	-	TGTGCCAGCAGTGATGCTCTTAGCAATCAGCCCCAGCATTTT	CASSDALSNQPQHF
TRBV4-1	TRBJ2-5	-	-	TGCGCCAGCAGCCTAAAGTCACAAGAGACCCAGTACTTC	CASSLKSQETQYF
TRBV24-1	TRBJ2-1	few	TRBD1	TGTGCCACCAGTGACCCCGGACAGGGCGCCTACAATGAGCAGTTCTTC	CATSDPGQGAYNEQFF
TRBV5-1	TRBJ2-3	few	-	TGCGCCAGCAGCTTGGATTCTCCAGCAGATACGCAGTATTTT	CASSLDSPADTQYF
TRBV6-4	TRBJ2-3	-	-	TGTGCCAGCAGTGAGGGGGGCCAAGATACGCAGTATTTT	CASSEGGQDTQYF
TRBV28	TRBJ1-2	few	TRBD1	TGTGCCAGCAGGACAGAACGGACAGGGGGTAACTATGGCTACACCTTC	CASRTERTGGNYGYTF
TRBV11-2	TRBJ2-2	many	-	TGTGCCAGCGCCAGAGCCGGGGTTATCGCCGGGGAGCTGTTTTTT	CASARAGVIAGELFF
TRBV11-2	TRBJ1-2	many	TRBD1	TGTGCCAGCAGCTCATCGAACAGGGGCGGCTACACCTTC	CASSSSNRGGYTF
TRBV3-1	TRBJ1-5	-	-	TGTGCCAGCAGCCAAGATAAGAATCAGCCCCAGCATTTT	CASSQDKNQPQHF
TRBV6-5	TRBJ1-2	many	-	TGTGCCAGCGGGACGGTTGGCTATGGCTACACCTTC	CASGTVGYGYTF
TRBV6-6	TRBJ1-1	many	-	TGTGCCAGCAGTTACGGCTCCACGTACACTGAAGCTTTCTTT	CASSYGSTYTEAFF
TRBV10-3	TRBJ2-1	few	-	TGTGCCATCAGTGGGACAAACCGGGACACATACAATGAGCAGTTCTTC	CAISGTNRDTYNEQFF
TRBV5-5	TRBJ2-7	-	-	TGTGCCAGCAGCACATCGCAGTACGAGCAGTACTTC	CASSTSQYEQYF
TRBV7-9	TRBJ2-7	many	-	TGTGCCAGCAGCCCGGGGGCGAGCTCCTACGAGCAGTACTTC	CASSPGASSYEQYF
TRBV7-2	TRBJ2-5	-	-	TGTGCCAGCAGCACCGTGTTCCGAGAGACCCAGTACTTC	CASSTVFRETQYF
TRBV28	TRBJ1-1	few	TRBD1	TGTGCCAGCAGTCTCACCCAGGGGGCCACTGAAGCTTTCTTT	CASSLTQGATEAFF
TRBV19	TRBJ2-6	many	-	TGTGCCAGTAGACCCATCGCTGGGGCCAACGTCCTGACTTTC	CASRPIAGANVLTF
TRBV20-1	TRBJ2-2	few	-	TGCAGTGCGGTAGGGGTGAGAGACACCGGGGAGCTGTTTTTT	CSAVGVRDTGELFF
TRBV6-6	TRBJ2-7	many	-	TGTGCCAGCACAGTAAAGGGGTACGGCGAGCAGTACTTC	CASTVKGYGEQYF
TRBV12-3/TRBV12-4	TRBJ1-6	many	TRBD1	TGTGCCAGCAGTTGGTGGGACAGGCGGCTCCCCTTCTCACCCCTCCACTTT	CASSWWDRRLPFSPLHF
TRBV10-2	TRBJ2-5	many	TRBD1	TGCGCCAGCAGTGATTGGAACAGGGGGGCCCAAGAGACCCAGTACTTC	CASSDWNRGAQETQYF